The clone carrying this TCR beta chain was recorded many times. The sample originates from a study of T cells in Graves' hyperthyroidism and ophthalmopathy. Thyroid ultrasound, orbital computed tomography, clinical symptoms, and serum thyroxine and TRAb underpinned diagnoses. The CDR3 is 13 residues long. V was clipped by 1 base and J by 4 bases, with 7 bases between them. Germline V CDR1 and CDR2: GTSNPN, SVGIG (reference sequence). Template material for amplifying TCR beta CDR3 regions consisted of RNA transcripts. A set of HTBI primers served as the primers for a first-round RT-PCR of the TCR CDR3. TCRdb re-derived calls from the multiplex PCR reads in MiXCR, one entry per CDR3 protein. The data show fewer than 750,000 distinct CDR3 sequences, 14% to 15% seen once.

The TCR originated in a woman between 40 and 50 years old with Graves' ophthalmopathy. The chain has TRBV30 and TRBJ2-2, with D hard to call. The specimen sequenced was blood. The CDR3 sequence is CAWSAGITGELFF. In DNA, the CDR3 is TGTGCCTGGAGTGCTGGGATCACCGGGGAGCTGTTTTTT.